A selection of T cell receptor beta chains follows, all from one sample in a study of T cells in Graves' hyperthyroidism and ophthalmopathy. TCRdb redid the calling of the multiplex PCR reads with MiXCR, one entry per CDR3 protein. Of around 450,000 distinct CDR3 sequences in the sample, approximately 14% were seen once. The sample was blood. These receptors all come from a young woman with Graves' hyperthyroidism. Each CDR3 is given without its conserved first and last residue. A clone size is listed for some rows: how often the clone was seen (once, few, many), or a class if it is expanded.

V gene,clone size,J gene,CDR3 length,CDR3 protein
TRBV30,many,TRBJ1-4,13,AWTPWGRNNEKLF
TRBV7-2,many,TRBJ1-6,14,ASSLDSRGRGSPLH
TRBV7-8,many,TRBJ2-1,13,ASSLGREEYNEQF
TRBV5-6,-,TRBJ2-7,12,ASSFPGSGYEQY
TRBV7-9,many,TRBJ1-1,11,ASSLAGNTEAF
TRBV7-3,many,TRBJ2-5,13,ASSDGAGFRETQY
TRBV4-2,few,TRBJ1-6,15,ASSQDDEVGSFEPLH
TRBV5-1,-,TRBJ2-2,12,ASSRGVNTGELF
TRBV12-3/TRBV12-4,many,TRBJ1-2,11,ASSFPAIYGYT
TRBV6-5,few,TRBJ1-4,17,ASSYPSGTGELANEKLF
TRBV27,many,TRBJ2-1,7,ASSSEQF
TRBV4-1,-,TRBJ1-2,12,ASSQTDRAEGYT
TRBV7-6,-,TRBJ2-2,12,ASSLAKGTPRLF